This is a list of T cell receptor beta chains from one sample in a study of cytomegalovirus exposure and HLA in healthy donors. Only in-frame clones appear in the TCRdb table, and some are missing; sequencing was by immunoSEQ multiplex PCR. This sample carries roughly 160,000 clones, 79% of them seen once, and the ten largest clones take 2.1%. Sequencing used PBMCs. Receptor source: a man aged 35-49 years in good health and CMV-seronegative. Both conserved end residues are part of each CDR3. Each record gives: V gene, J gene, D gene, clone size, CDR3 DNA, CDR3 protein. A D gene is named only where the DNA matches it firmly. Not all rows give a size; the values are once, few, many and, for expanded clones, a class.

>TRBV7-8|TRBJ2-2|TRBD2|-
TGTGCCACCCTGGCACTAGCGGTGAACACCGGGGAGCTGTTTTTT
CATLALAVNTGELFF
>TRBV7-8|TRBJ2-1|-|-
TGTGCCAGCAACCTAGGGGCGTATGAGCAGTTCTTC
CASNLGAYEQFF
>TRBV11-2|TRBJ2-1|TRBD1|-
TGTGCCAGCAGCCTTGGGCGCCAGGGGGCTTATGAGCAGTTCTTC
CASSLGRQGAYEQFF
>TRBV4-1|TRBJ2-2|-|-
TGCGCCAGCAGCCGGGCAGGCCAGGCCGGGGAGCTGTTTTTT
CASSRAGQAGELFF
>TRBV11-2|TRBJ2-7|-|-
TGTGCCAGCAGCCATAACGCCGGGGGTGGAGAGGAGCAGTACTTC
CASSHNAGGGEEQYF
>TRBV19|TRBJ2-1|-|few
TGTGCCAGTAGTATAGCGGGGAGCTCCTACAATGAGCAGTTCTTC
CASSIAGSSYNEQFF
>TRBV7-9|TRBJ1-2|TRBD1|-
TGTGCCAGCAGCTTCACCGGGACAGGGGGCGATGGCTACACCTTC
CASSFTGTGGDGYTF
>TRBV27|TRBJ2-1|TRBD2|-
TGTGCCAGCAGTCACCTGGGACTAGCGGGAGGGCCATCCTACAATGAGCAGTTCTTC
CASSHLGLAGGPSYNEQFF
>TRBV29-1|TRBJ2-1|-|once
TGCAGCGTAGAGACAGGAGACTCCTACAGTGAGCAGTTCTTC
CSVETGDSYSEQFF
>TRBV29-1|TRBJ2-3|TRBD2|-
TGCAGCGCTGAGGGTAGCGGGAGGAGAACAGATACGCAGTATTTT
CSAEGSGRRTDTQYF
>TRBV5-1|TRBJ2-3|-|-
TGCGCCAGCAGCTTCCTGGATACGCAGTATTTT
CASSFLDTQYF
>TRBV28|TRBJ2-3|-|-
TGTGCCAGCAGTCCCTCGGGAGGCACAGATACGCAGTATTTT
CASSPSGGTDTQYF
>TRBV19|TRBJ1-5|-|-
TGTGCCAGTAGTGCCCGGGAGATTCTTAATCAGCCCCAGCATTTT
CASSAREILNQPQHF
>TRBV9|TRBJ2-2|TRBD2|-
TGTGCCAGCAGCGTTACTAGCGGGAACACCGGGGAGCTGTTTTTT
CASSVTSGNTGELFF
>TRBV15|TRBJ2-2|-|-
TGTGCCACCAGCAGAGCCACGGGAGTTGGCGGGGAGCTGTTTTTT
CATSRATGVGGELFF
>TRBV6-7|TRBJ2-5|TRBD2|-
TGTGCCAGCAGTTACCCGGAACTCCTAGCGGGACGGGAGCAGTACTTC
CASSYPELLAGREQYF
>TRBV7-6|TRBJ2-7|TRBD2|-
TGTGCCAGCAGCTTAGCTTCCGCGGGAGGTACCGAGCAGTACTTC
CASSLASAGGTEQYF
>TRBV6-5|TRBJ1-2|-|-
TGTGCCAGCAGTTATGGGACTCGCGCATTTAGCTACACCTTC
CASSYGTRAFSYTF
>TRBV11-2|TRBJ2-1|-|few
TGTGCCAGCAGTTTTAGCCGGAGGCAGGGGCTACGCAATGAGCAGTTCTTC
CASSFSRRQGLRNEQFF
>TRBV7-9|TRBJ2-3|TRBD1|once
TGTGCCAGCAGCACCCCCGACAGGGTGGGCACAGATACGCAGTATTTT
CASSTPDRVGTDTQYF